This TCR beta chain stems from a study of T cell changes during pregnancy in multiple sclerosis. The CDR3 runs 14 residues. In germline, CDR1 is PRHDT, CDR2 FYEKMQ (reference sequence). Trimming took 2 bases from V and 2 from J; bases not matched to a gene: 1. The protocol was immunoSEQ multiplex PCR, while the TCRdb copy is restricted to in-frame clones and leaves out a portion. The table records 25,000 to 30,000 clones, roughly 91% of them present only once. The chain uses TRBV13 and TRBJ2-7, with TRBD2 matching over 9 bases. The material was CD8+ T cells from peripheral blood mononuclear cells, obtained before pregnancy. The receptor was isolated from a female donor with multiple sclerosis, enrolled in a pregnancy study. The CDR3 is CASSLRLAAYEQYF. The CDR3 DNA is TGTGCCAGCAGCTTAAGACTAGCGGCCTACGAGCAGTACTTC. The complete variable domain, with remaining parts taken from reference TRBV13 and TRBJ2-7, reads AAGVIQSPRHLIKEKRETATLKCYPIPRHDTVYWYQQGPGQDPQFLISFYEKMQSDKGSIPDRFSAQQFSDYHSELNMSSLELGDSALYFCASSLRLAAYEQYFGPGTRLTVT.